This T cell receptor (beta chain) was obtained from a study of cytomegalovirus exposure and HLA in healthy donors. Study results and caveats: In vitro assays verified that a few CMV-associated chains recognized CMV antigens specifically.

Trimming pared 11 bases from V and 6 bases from J, leaving 13 bases between. The CDR3 is 11 amino acids. Germline CDR1 reads SNHLY; CDR2 reads FYNNEI. PCR used 60 Vbeta primers and 13 Jbeta primers. Some clones are missing from TCRdb's copy, which holds only in-frame ones; the method was immunoSEQ multiplex PCR. The repertoire consists of tens of thousands of clones, with roughly 74% occurring once and the leading ten covering roughly 1.4%. On this clone itself: Its antigen is unidentified.

The genes are TRBV2 and TRBJ1-2; D ambiguous. Sequenced input: PBMCs. The TCR comes from a female donor in good health and CMV-seronegative. This CDR3 reads CAVVAGNGYTF. The CDR3 DNA reads as TGTGCCGTCGTGGCCGGGAATGGCTACACCTTC.